These 25 T cell receptor beta chains came from one sample sequenced in a study of T-cell memory formation after mild COVID-19. MiXCR, applied by TCRdb to the 5' RACE reads, yields one record per CDR3 protein. The sample includes 300,000 to 400,000 distinct CDR3 sequences, around 27% of them seen just once. The material sequenced was PBMCs or a T cell subset sorted from them (not recorded which). The receptors come from an adult woman who had mild COVID-19 (a few samples of this study predate the infection). Cell type and time point are not known.

The chain links TRBV11-3 to TRBJ2-7; D uncertain. CDR3 size: 14 residues. Germline lookup yields CDR1 SGHNT and CDR2 YENEEA. Trimming cost V 1 base and J 3 bases, with 10 bases left between them. The CDR3 nucleotides are TGTGCCAGCAGCTTAGCTCGGACGGTCTACGAGCAGTACTTC. Translation gives CASSLARTVYEQYF.

The chain combines TRBV6-2 or TRBV6-3 with TRBJ2-7, with D hard to call. Trimming took 2 bases from V and 2 from J, leaving 10 bases between them. Germline loops: CDR1 MNHEY, CDR2 SVGEGT. The CDR3 contains 14 residues. The CDR3 DNA sequence: TGTGCCAGCAGTTACCTCCCAGGAACCTACGAGCAGTACTTC. It encodes CASSYLPGTYEQYF.

The chain recombines TRBV30 with TRBJ1-1; no definite D call. Germline assignment: CDR1 GTSNPN and CDR2 SVGIG (reference sequence). The CDR3 extends over 11 amino acids. Trimming stripped 3 bases from V and 10 bases from J, with 12 bases between. CDR3 in DNA: TGTGCCTGGAGGATCTACCGCGTAGCTTTCTTT. This translates into CAWRIYRVAFF.

The CDR3, as DNA: TGCAGTGCGGGATATACGCAGTATTTT. The encoded protein is CSAGYTQYF. The chain carries TRBV20-1 and TRBJ2-3; D not resolved. Between the trimmed V and J ends, which lost 6 bases and 7 bases, there was a span of 5 bases. This CDR3 has 9 amino acids. The germline V gene encodes CDR1 DFQATT and CDR2 SNEGSKA (reference sequence).

This clonotype was observed a few times. The CDR3 sequence: CASAPLGRTDTQYF. CDR3 DNA sequence: TGTGCCAGCGCACCCCTGGGGCGCACAGATACGCAGTATTTT. This chain links TRBV11-2 with TRBJ2-3, with TRBD1 as a possible D gene (5 bases). CDR3 length equals 14 residues. CDR1 is SGHAT and CDR2 is FQNNGV in the germline V gene. V was trimmed by 8 bases and J by 1 base, leaving 13 bases between them.

This clonotype was seen a few times. The V call is TRBV5-1, the J call TRBJ1-1; D not certain. The CDR3 consists of 14 residues. Trimming shortened V by 4 bases and J by 4 bases, and 14 bases separated the two germline ends. The germline V gene has CDR1 SGHRS and CDR2 YFSETQ. The CDR3 sequence: CASSVGGSGTEAFF. The CDR3, as DNA: TGCGCCAGCAGCGTTGGAGGTTCGGGCACTGAAGCTTTCTTT.

This rearrangement joins TRBV24-1 to TRBJ2-5; 7 bases are a match to TRBD1. V was clipped by 7 bases and J by 5 bases; unmatched bases: 9. Germline loops: CDR1 KGHDR, CDR2 SFDVKD. This CDR3 has 14 residues. CDR3: CATSRTGSRETQYF. For the CDR3, the DNA is TGTGCCACCAGCCGGACAGGATCGAGGGAGACCCAGTACTTC.

The rearrangement joins TRBV12-3 or TRBV12-4 to TRBJ1-2; possibly TRBD1 for D (5 bases). There are 13 residues in the CDR3. Trimming shortened V by 6 bases and J by 4 bases, and 12 bases separated the two germline ends. The CDR3 region is CASRFGQGYGYTF. The DNA of the CDR3 is TGTGCCAGCAGGTTTGGCCAGGGCTATGGCTACACCTTC.

A few counts support this clonotype. This chain links TRBV20-1 with TRBJ2-4; 8 bases map to TRBD1. The CDR3 spans 14 residues. V gave up 3 bases and J gave up 1 base; unmatched junction bases: 2. The germline CDR1 and CDR2 sequences are DFQATT and SNEGSKA (reference sequence). This CDR3 is CSARTGVAKNIQYF. The CDR3 DNA follows: TGCAGTGCTAGGACAGGGGTGGCCAAAAACATTCAGTACTTC.

The genes are TRBV27 and TRBJ1-5; D is unclear. V was clipped by 8 bases and J by 4 bases, with 9 bases between them. CDR3 size: 12 residues. CDR1 is MNHEY, CDR2 SMNVEV, per germline (reference sequence). The CDR3 DNA reads TGTGCCAGCGGGCCCACAAATCAGCCCCAGCATTTT. This translates into CASGPTNQPQHF.

This chain connects TRBV4-3 to TRBJ1-1; D is possibly TRBD1 (5 bases). The CDR3 runs 13 residues. Germline values: CDR1 LGHNA, CDR2 YSLEER. V was shortened by 3 bases and J by 5 bases, with 10 bases between the two germline ends. The DNA for the CDR3 is TGCGCCAGCAGCCAGGGGGTTAGGACTGAAGCTTTCTTT. It codes for CASSQGVRTEAFF.

The chain combines TRBV7-2 with TRBJ2-7, with 7 positions matching TRBD2. With V trimmed by 2 bases and J by 5 bases, 3 bases remained unmatched. There are 13 residues in the CDR3. Germline CDR1 and CDR2: SGHTA and FQGNSA. The chain's CDR3 is CASSLLAVHEQYF. CDR3 nucleotide sequence: TGTGCCAGCAGCTTACTAGCGGTCCACGAGCAGTACTTC.

V usage is TRBV12-3 or TRBV12-4 and J usage is TRBJ2-3; the D gene is possibly TRBD2 (6 bases). V lost 5 bases to trimming and J lost 0 bases, with 12 bases between them. The CDR3 contains 15 residues. The CDR3 is CASSRDSDSTDTQYF. The DNA for the CDR3 is TGTGCCAGCAGTCGGGACTCAGACAGCACAGATACGCAGTATTTT.

This rearrangement joins TRBV5-1 to TRBJ2-5, with 8 bases fitting TRBD1. J was trimmed by 1 base and V by 4 bases; bases with no gene match: 9. Looked up from germline, CDR1 is SGHRS and CDR2 is YFSETQ. There are 16 residues in the CDR3. The DNA for the CDR3 is TGCGCCAGCAGCGGAGGACAGGGTACTTCCCAAGAGACCCAGTACTTC. Encoded protein: CASSGGQGTSQETQYF.

This chain uses TRBV6-2 or TRBV6-3 with TRBJ1-1; no definite D call. The V end lost 5 bases, the J end lost 5 bases, and 6 bases lay between the germline ends. The CDR3 runs to 11 residues. CDR1 and CDR2 (germline): MNHEY, SVGEGT. The chain's CDR3 is CASSQATEAFF. The CDR3 DNA sequence: TGTGCCAGCAGTCAAGCAACTGAAGCTTTCTTT.

This clonotype was seen a few times. This chain links TRBV5-4 with TRBJ2-1; a weak D match, TRBD2 (7 bases). Germline values: CDR1 SGHNT, CDR2 YYREEE (reference sequence). V lost 4 bases to trimming and J lost 5 bases, with 19 bases between them. The CDR3 covers 16 residues. The CDR3 spells CASSPISAGANNEQFF. The CDR3 DNA reads TGTGCCAGCAGCCCCATCTCCGCGGGGGCAAACAATGAGCAGTTCTTC.

The rearrangement uses TRBV7-2 and TRBJ2-1, with a tentative D call TRBD1 (5 bases). The length of the CDR3 is 14 residues. The V end was cut by 1 base, the J end by 5 bases, with 9 bases between. Per the germline V gene, CDR1 is SGHTA and CDR2 is FQGNSA. Here the CDR3 reads CASSLDGAHNEQFF. The CDR3 bases are TGTGCCAGCAGCTTAGATGGGGCTCACAATGAGCAGTTCTTC.

Only a few counts were recorded for this clonotype. V is TRBV6-6 and J is TRBJ2-7, with D possibly TRBD1 on 7 matching bases. V was trimmed by 6 bases and J by 3 bases, leaving 12 bases between them. The germline gives CDR1 MNHNY, CDR2 SVGAGI (reference sequence). This CDR3 region has 13 residues. CDR3 protein: CASSSRGDYEQYF. CDR3 coding DNA: TGTGCCAGCAGCTCCAGGGGGGACTACGAGCAGTACTTC.

The chain employs TRBV29-1 and TRBJ2-2; unclear D gene. Trimming shortened V by 1 base and J by 6 bases, and 9 bases separated the two germline ends. There are 13 residues in the CDR3. Germline CDR1 is SQVTM and CDR2 is ANQGSEA. The CDR3 sequence is CSVEGGRPGELFF. For the CDR3, the DNA is TGCAGCGTTGAAGGAGGACGTCCCGGGGAGCTGTTTTTT.

This clonotype has only a few counts. The rearrangement uses TRBV29-1 and TRBJ1-1; D is uncertain. Germline V gives CDR1 SQVTM, CDR2 ANQGSEA. V gave up 6 bases and J gave up 0 bases, with 8 bases separating them. CDR3 length: 12 residues. CDR3 nucleotide sequence: TGCAGCGTCGATATGATGAACACTGAAGCTTTCTTT. Translation gives CSVDMMNTEAFF. Using reference TRBV29-1 and TRBJ1-1 for the parts outside the CDR3, the full variable domain is SAVISQKPSRDICQRGTSLTIQCQVDSQVTMMFWYRQQPGQSLTLIATANQGSEATYESGFVIDKFPISRPNLTFSTLTVSNMSPEDSSIYLCSVDMMNTEAFFGQGTRLTVV.

This rearrangement joins TRBV7-6 to TRBJ2-5; weak D call: TRBD2 (6 bases). CDR3 length: 16 amino acids. Germline CDR1 reads SGHVS; CDR2 reads FNYEAQ. Trimming took off 1 base at V and 5 bases at J, with 17 bases between the two ends. This CDR3 reads CASSLGGAGPGETQYF. In nucleotides, the CDR3 is TGTGCCAGCAGCTTAGGGGGCGCGGGACCAGGGGAGACCCAGTACTTC.

This clonotype showed up just a few times. The rearrangement links TRBV2 to TRBJ2-4, with TRBD1 identical over 11 bases. J was trimmed by 6 bases and V by 5 bases; bases with no gene match: 12. The length of the CDR3 is 17 residues. CDR1 SNHLY and CDR2 FYNNEI come from the germline V gene. The CDR3 DNA reads as TGTGCCAGCAGTCGATTAGGACAGGGGGCGATGGGAAACATTCAGTACTTC. It is translated as CASSRLGQGAMGNIQYF.

V usage is TRBV4-2 and J usage is TRBJ2-5; TRBD2 matches at 7 bases. The germline CDR1 and CDR2 sequences are LGHNA and YNFKEQ. V trimming: 0 bases; J trimming: 5 bases; junction bases outside the gene matches: 12. This CDR3 comprises 17 residues. Here the CDR3 reads CASSQDWAPSGSETQYF. The CDR3 region has the DNA TGTGCCAGCAGCCAAGATTGGGCGCCTAGCGGTTCGGAGACCCAGTACTTC.

The V call is TRBV7-3, the J call TRBJ2-1; 7 bases line up with TRBD2. Per the germline V gene, CDR1 is SGHTA and CDR2 is FQGTGA. This CDR3 comprises 16 residues. The V gene end was trimmed by 6 bases and the J gene end by 7 bases; junction bases not matched to a gene: 15. DNA of the CDR3: TGTGCCAGCAGATCCGTTTCCGGGACTAATGTAAATGAGCAGTTCTTC. It translates to CASRSVSGTNVNEQFF. The entire variable domain, with the rest obtained from reference TRBV7-3 and TRBJ2-1, is as follows: GAGVSQTPSNKVTEKGKYVELRCDPISGHTALYWYRQSLGQGPEFLIYFQGTGAADDSGLPNDRFFAVRPEGSVSTLKIQRTERGDSAVYLCASRSVSGTNVNEQFFGPGTRLTVL.

This clonotype has just a few counts. The CDR3 region has the DNA TGTGCCAGCAGCTTAGGCGGAAGTATGTCAGAGACCCAGTACTTC. This gives the protein CASSLGGSMSETQYF. V is TRBV7-2 and J is TRBJ2-5, with D unclear. CDR1 is SGHTA and CDR2 is FQGNSA in the germline V gene. This CDR3 is 15 amino acids long. V was trimmed by 1 base and J by 4 bases, leaving 13 bases between them.